The 29 T cell receptor beta chains reported below all come from one sample, sequenced in a study of CD8 T cells in Susac syndrome. After extraction with the RNeasy kit, roughly 0.5 to 1 ug of the RNA was reverse transcribed using random hexamers. TCRdb ran MiXCR on the immunoSEQ multiplex PCR reads and lists one entry per CDR3 protein. Altogether about 180,000 distinct CDR3 sequences are present, about 94% being singletons, with the ten largest covering roughly 0.097%. Sequencing used CD4+ T cells from PBMCs. The source of these receptors is a human donor with multiple sclerosis.

The CDR3 DNA follows: TGTGCCAGCAGCAAGGGGGTGTGGACAGGGTATGGCTACACCTTC. Translation gives CASSKGVWTGYGYTF. This chain uses TRBV7-2 with TRBJ1-2; 8 nucleotides line up with TRBD1. V gave up 5 bases and J gave up 5 bases; unmatched junction bases: 10. CDR1 and CDR2 (germline): SGHTA, FQGNSA. This CDR3 is 15 amino acids long.

The J gene is TRBJ1-1, the V gene TRBV7-7; D gene uncertain. CDR1 and CDR2 (germline): SSHAT, FNYEAQ (reference sequence). CDR3 length: 13 residues. V was clipped by 9 bases and J by 0 bases, with 11 bases between them. The CDR3, as DNA: TGTGCCAGTCAGGCGGATGTGAACACTGAAGCTTTCTTT. Its protein product is CASQADVNTEAFF.

The chain carries TRBV5-1 and TRBJ2-7; D uncertain. The CDR3 sequence is 12 residues long. Germline lookup yields CDR1 SGHRS and CDR2 YFSETQ. The V and J ends lost 1 base and 5 bases respectively, with 7 bases between them. CDR3: CASSLTVHEQYF. DNA for the CDR3: TGCGCCAGCAGCTTGACAGTCCACGAGCAGTACTTC.

The CDR3 region has the DNA TGCGCCAGCAGCCCGTGGGGTTCCGGGGAGCTGTTTTTT. Residues: CASSPWGSGELFF. This sequence joins TRBV5-1 and TRBJ2-2, with unresolved D. Germline lookup yields CDR1 SGHRS and CDR2 YFSETQ. This CDR3 is built from 13 residues. Trimming pared 4 bases from V and 6 bases from J, leaving 10 bases between.

This sequence joins TRBV6-1 and TRBJ2-3, with D perhaps assigned TRBD1 or TRBD2 (5 bases each). The CDR3 extends over 14 amino acids. From germline, CDR1 is MNHNS and CDR2 SASEGT. Trimming shortened V by 3 bases and J by 6 bases, and 13 bases separated the two germline ends. Here the CDR3 reads CASSEVPGRDTQYF. The CDR3 nucleotides read TGTGCCAGCAGTGAGGTTCCGGGGCGGGATACGCAGTATTTT.

J is TRBJ1-4 and V is TRBV6-5; D unresolved. There are 15 residues in the CDR3. Trimming stripped 6 bases from V and 0 bases from J, with 11 bases between. Germline V CDR1 and CDR2: MNHEY, SVGAGI. CDR3 DNA sequence: TGTGCCAGCAGCCTTCGTTGGGCAACTAATGAAAAACTGTTTTTT. This translates into CASSLRWATNEKLFF.

V gene TRBV28 combines with J gene TRBJ2-7; 9 nucleotides line up with TRBD1. V lost 8 bases to trimming and J lost 10 bases; unmatched junction nucleotides: 9. Germline-derived CDR1 and CDR2 are MDHEN and SYDVKM. This CDR3 contains 12 residues. Here the CDR3 DNA reads TGTGCCAGCCGGTCTCCGGGACAGGGACAGTACTTC. Protein sequence: CASRSPGQGQYF. The complete variable domain, with remaining parts taken from reference TRBV28 and TRBJ2-7, reads DVKVTQSSRYLVKRTGEKVFLECVQDMDHENMFWYRQDPGLGLRLIYFSYDVKMKEKGDIPEGYSVSREKKERFSLILESASTNQTSMYLCASRSPGQGQYFGPGTRLTVT.

This clonotype was seen more than once but under ten times. The chain employs TRBV6-1 and TRBJ2-4; D unclear. The CDR3 has 16 residues. V was clipped by 4 bases and J by 0 bases, with 13 bases between them. Germline lookup yields CDR1 MNHNS and CDR2 SASEGT. Here the CDR3 reads CASSGYLVLAKNIQYF. As DNA, the CDR3 is TGTGCCAGCAGTGGATACCTCGTCTTAGCCAAAAACATTCAGTACTTC.

The table lists this clonotype with a count of one. The chain joins TRBV7-2 to TRBJ1-2; D not certain. Looked up from germline, CDR1 is SGHTA and CDR2 is FQGNSA. The CDR3 covers 12 residues. V lost 0 bases and J 7 bases, leaving 6 bases between the germline ends. Here the CDR3 reads CASSLASGGYTF. Here the CDR3 DNA reads TGTGCCAGCAGCTTAGCGTCCGGTGGCTACACCTTC. Filled out from reference TRBV7-2 and TRBJ1-2, the complete variable domain reads GAGVSQSPSNKVTEKGKDVELRCDPISGHTALYWYRQSLGQGLEFLIYFQGNSAPDKSGLPSDRFSAERTGGSVSTLTIQRTQQEDSAVYLCASSLASGGYTFGSGTRLTVV.

This chain uses TRBV3-1 with TRBJ2-1; 15 bases line up with TRBD2. CDR3 size: 18 residues. V was clipped by 4 bases and J by 7 bases; unmatched bases: 11. Germline-derived CDR1 and CDR2 are LGHDT and YNNKEL (reference sequence). This chain's CDR3 is CASSPSGTSGGRINEQFF. The CDR3 nucleotides are TGTGCCAGCAGCCCGTCGGGGACTAGCGGGGGGAGGATAAATGAGCAGTTCTTC.

CDR3 nucleotides: TGTGCCAGCAGCTTCCAAGGGTCAGATACGCAGTATTTT. It yields the protein CASSFQGSDTQYF. This rearrangement joins TRBV11-2 to TRBJ2-3; no clear D. Trimming pared 3 bases from V and 4 bases from J, leaving 8 bases between. CDR3 length equals 13 residues. Germline lookup yields CDR1 SGHAT and CDR2 FQNNGV.

J is TRBJ2-7 and V is TRBV7-2; D possibly corresponds to TRBD2 (6 bases). Looked up from germline, CDR1 is SGHTA and CDR2 is FQGNSA. The CDR3 covers 14 residues. V shed 8 bases and J shed 4 bases, with 18 bases lying between them. As DNA, the CDR3 is TGTGCCAGCCGACCCGGGGGTTTTAGTTACGAGCAGTACTTC. Its translation is CASRPGGFSYEQYF.

The chain carries TRBV12-3 or TRBV12-4 and TRBJ2-3, with 9 bases fitting TRBD1. V shed 6 bases, J shed 3 bases, and the junction held 13 bases outside the gene matches. The CDR3 extends over 17 amino acids. CDR3: CASRPTPGQGGTDTQYF. The CDR3, as DNA: TGTGCCAGCAGGCCAACGCCGGGACAGGGAGGGACAGATACGCAGTATTTT.

This chain uses TRBV4-3 with TRBJ2-4; D is perhaps TRBD1 or TRBD2 (5 bases each). The germline gives CDR1 LGHNA, CDR2 YSLEER. The CDR3 extends over 19 amino acids. The ends were cut back, 0 bases at V and 1 base at J, with 19 bases in the middle. CDR3 sequence reads: CASSQDRGAGLAAKNIQYF. The CDR3 nucleotides read TGCGCCAGCAGCCAAGATCGAGGGGCGGGTTTAGCGGCCAAAAACATTCAGTACTTC.

The chain couples TRBV4-3 to TRBJ2-1; TRBD2 might be the D (5 bases). There are 13 residues in the CDR3. CDR1 and CDR2 (germline): LGHNA, YSLEER. V gave up 0 bases and J gave up 8 bases, with 8 bases separating them. The CDR3 region has the DNA TGCGCCAGCAGCCAAGAACTAGGGCATGAGCAGTTCTTC. Protein product: CASSQELGHEQFF.

The rearrangement links TRBV5-8 to TRBJ2-5, with D hard to call. Deletions cut 7 bases from V and 3 bases from J, with 7 bases between. Germline V gene lookup returns CDR1 SGHTS and CDR2 YDEGEE. This CDR3 is built from 11 residues. CDR3 in DNA: TGTGCCAGCTTAATGGAAGAGACCCAGTACTTC. Translating gives CASLMEETQYF.

The rearrangement links TRBV2 to TRBJ2-7; the match to TRBD1 covers 11 bases. The V and J ends lost 6 bases and 5 bases, in that order; junction bases with no gene match: 0. The CDR3 is 12 amino acids. CDR1 SNHLY and CDR2 FYNNEI come from the germline V gene. The CDR3 bases are TGTGCCAGCAGGGACAGGGGGCACGAGCAGTACTTC. Its translation is CASRDRGHEQYF.

The CDR3 loop reads CSAGDSGQGFLFF. CDR3 in DNA: TGCAGCGCTGGGGACTCGGGACAGGGTTTTCTTTTCTTT. The chain has TRBV29-1 and TRBJ1-1, with TRBD1 identical over 9 bases. This CDR3 has 13 residues. CDR1 and CDR2 from the germline V gene are SQVTM and ANQGSEA. V dropped 7 bases and J dropped 13; count of bases not matched to a gene: 16.

J is TRBJ1-2 and V is TRBV20-1; 8 bases align to TRBD1. The CDR3 sequence is 15 residues long. Trimming took 3 bases from V and 4 from J; bases not matched to a gene: 10. CDR1 is DFQATT, CDR2 SNEGSKA, per germline (reference sequence). The CDR3 nucleotides are TGCAGTGCTAGCGTCGCAGGGGGCTCCTTCTATGGCTACACCTTC. Protein product: CSASVAGGSFYGYTF.

The chain has TRBV20-1 and TRBJ1-2; unclear D gene. Trimming took 3 bases from V and 0 from J, leaving 8 bases between them. This CDR3 is built from 13 residues. Germline lookup yields CDR1 DFQATT and CDR2 SNEGSKA (reference sequence). The CDR3 DNA reads as TGCAGTGCTAGGCAGTCCGCTAACTATGGCTACACCTTC. This translates into CSARQSANYGYTF.

The V gene is TRBV12-3 or TRBV12-4, the J gene TRBJ2-7; D unresolved. This CDR3 has 14 residues. Trimming cost V 5 bases and J 4 bases, with 15 bases left between them. In nucleotides, the CDR3 is TGTGCCAGCAGTCCCCAGATAGCATCTTACGAGCAGTACTTC. This translates into CASSPQIASYEQYF.

The rearrangement uses TRBV24-1 and TRBJ2-3; D may be TRBD1 (6 bases). V was pared by 4 bases and J by 2 bases, with 15 bases between. The CDR3 consists of 16 residues. Germline-derived CDR1 and CDR2 are KGHDR and SFDVKD. The CDR3 is CATSDPRTAVTDTQYF. The CDR3 nucleotides are TGTGCCACCAGTGACCCCCGGACAGCCGTCACAGATACGCAGTATTTT.

The rearrangement joins TRBV30 to TRBJ1-5; no reliable D call. The germline gives CDR1 GTSNPN, CDR2 SVGIG (reference sequence). This CDR3 spans 13 amino acids. Trimming removed 3 bases from V and 5 bases from J, with 11 bases in between. CDR3 residues: CAWSADVYQPQHF. In DNA, the CDR3 is TGTGCCTGGAGCGCGGACGTATATCAGCCCCAGCATTTT.

The chain recombines TRBV6-2 or TRBV6-3 with TRBJ2-4, with D unresolved. Looked up from germline, CDR1 is MNHEY and CDR2 is SVGEGT. The germline V and J ends were trimmed by 10 bases and 6 bases, with 19 bases remaining between them. The CDR3 is 14 amino acids. In nucleotides, the CDR3 is TGTGCCACCGGCCGAGATGCGATAGGAAACATTCAGTACTTC. Protein sequence: CATGRDAIGNIQYF.

The chain joins TRBV30 to TRBJ1-6; D possibly corresponds to TRBD1 (5 bases). The CDR3 has 14 residues. Trimming pared 3 bases from V and 8 bases from J, leaving 14 bases between. Germline V CDR1 and CDR2: GTSNPN, SVGIG (reference sequence). The CDR3 protein is CAWRATARDSPLHF. The CDR3, as DNA: TGTGCCTGGAGGGCGACCGCCAGGGATTCACCCCTCCACTTT.

The V call is TRBV2, the J call TRBJ1-2; no reliable D call. The CDR3 consists of 11 residues. The germline gives CDR1 SNHLY, CDR2 FYNNEI. Trimming pared 7 bases from V and 7 bases from J, leaving 10 bases between. This chain's CDR3 is CASTPSVGYTF. DNA of the CDR3: TGTGCCAGCACCCCCAGCGTTGGCTACACCTTC.

The chain combines TRBV28 with TRBJ2-7; D perhaps matches TRBD1 (6 bases). V was shortened by 5 bases and J by 2 bases, with 10 bases between the two germline ends. The CDR3 sequence is 13 residues long. Germline CDR1 MDHEN, CDR2 SYDVKM. The chain's CDR3 is CASSEGGAYEQYF. The CDR3 DNA is TGTGCCAGCAGTGAAGGGGGAGCCTACGAGCAGTACTTC.

The chain carries TRBV6-1 and TRBJ2-5; the match to TRBD2 covers 9 bases. V dropped 8 bases and J dropped 5; count of bases not matched to a gene: 9. Germline CDR1 is MNHNS and CDR2 is SASEGT. The CDR3 runs 14 residues. The CDR3 region is CASVVGGRGETQYF. CDR3 nucleotide sequence: TGTGCCAGCGTGGTAGGCGGGAGGGGGGAGACCCAGTACTTC.

The V and J genes are TRBV7-9 and TRBJ1-2; D gene unclear. Germline V gene sequence: CDR1 SEHNR, CDR2 FQNEAQ (reference sequence). The CDR3 extends over 13 amino acids. Deletions cut 3 bases from V and 1 base from J, with 6 bases between. The CDR3 protein is CASSFGFNYGYTF. CDR3 DNA sequence: TGTGCCAGCAGCTTCGGTTTTAACTATGGCTACACCTTC. The full variable domain, in which reference TRBV7-9 and TRBJ1-2 provide the parts outside the CDR3, is DTGVSQNPRHKITKRGQNVTFRCDPISEHNRLYWYRQTLGQGPEFLTYFQNEAQLEKSRLLSDRFSAERPKGSFSTLEIQRTEQGDSAMYLCASSFGFNYGYTFGSGTRLTVV.